This section outlines one TCR beta chain sequence together with its context. What it binds is unknown. The data stem from a study of read filtering for tumor transcriptome and immune sequencing. Turning to the study itself: Revised staging placed under ten patients in R-ISS I, 15 to 20 in II, six or seven in III. Study results and caveats: IR-seq and RNA-seq agreed better without single-read clonotypes.

CDR3 length: 13 amino acids. The germline gives CDR1 KGHSH, CDR2 LQKENI. V was pared by 1 base and J by 2 bases, with 5 bases between. From around 440 ng of RNA, a library with molecular barcoded alpha/delta and beta/gamma adaptors was made. In TCRdb, the reads were re-called with MiXCR into one record per CDR3 protein. Among about 40,000 distinct CDR3 sequences, approximately 14% were seen once, and the ten largest hold 25% to 30%. This chain uses TRBV18 with TRBJ2-5; D is unresolved. The receptor comes from a donor over 35 with multiple myeloma. Sequencing input: a population of CD138-negative cells sorted from bone marrow. CDR3 residues: CASSPRTQETQYF. The CDR3 DNA follows: TGTGCCAGCTCACCACGTACTCAAGAGACCCAGTACTTC.